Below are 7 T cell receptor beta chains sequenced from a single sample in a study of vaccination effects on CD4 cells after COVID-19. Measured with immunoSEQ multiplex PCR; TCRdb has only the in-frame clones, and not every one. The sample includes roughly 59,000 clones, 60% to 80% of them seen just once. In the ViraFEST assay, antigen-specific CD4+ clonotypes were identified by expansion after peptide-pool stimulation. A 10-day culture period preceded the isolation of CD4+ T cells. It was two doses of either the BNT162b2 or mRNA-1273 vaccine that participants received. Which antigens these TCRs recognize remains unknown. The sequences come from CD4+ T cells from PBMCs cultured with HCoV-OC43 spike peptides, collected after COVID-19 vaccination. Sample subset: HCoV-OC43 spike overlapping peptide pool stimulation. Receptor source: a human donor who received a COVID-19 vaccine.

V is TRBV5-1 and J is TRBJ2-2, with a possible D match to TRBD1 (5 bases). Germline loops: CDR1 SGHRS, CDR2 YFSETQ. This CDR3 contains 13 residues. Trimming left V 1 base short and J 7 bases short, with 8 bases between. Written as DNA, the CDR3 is TGCGCCAGCAGCTTGCCAGGGTACGGGGAGCTGTTTTTT. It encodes CASSLPGYGELFF.

CDR3 in amino acids: CASSQGQGHYGYTF. The CDR3 coding sequence is TGTGCCAGCTCACAAGGACAGGGCCACTATGGCTACACCTTC. V usage is TRBV18 and J usage is TRBJ1-2; 8 bases line up with TRBD1. The CDR3 is made up of 14 amino acids. With 4 bases clipped from V and 3 bases from J, the junction kept 4 bases outside the gene matches. Germline V lookup: CDR1 KGHSH, CDR2 LQKENI. The full variable domain, its missing parts supplied by reference TRBV18 and TRBJ1-2, is NAGVMQNPRHLVRRRGQEARLRCSPMKGHSHVYWYRQLPEEGLKFMVYLQKENIIDESGMPKERFSAEFPKEGPSILRIQQVVRGDSAAYFCASSQGQGHYGYTFGSGTRLTVV.

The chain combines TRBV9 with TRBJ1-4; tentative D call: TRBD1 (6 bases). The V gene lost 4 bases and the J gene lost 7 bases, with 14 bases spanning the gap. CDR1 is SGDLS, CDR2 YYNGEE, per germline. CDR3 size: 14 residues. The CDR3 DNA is TGTGCCAGCAGCATCCGGGGGGCAGGTGAAAAACTGTTTTTT. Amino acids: CASSIRGAGEKLFF.

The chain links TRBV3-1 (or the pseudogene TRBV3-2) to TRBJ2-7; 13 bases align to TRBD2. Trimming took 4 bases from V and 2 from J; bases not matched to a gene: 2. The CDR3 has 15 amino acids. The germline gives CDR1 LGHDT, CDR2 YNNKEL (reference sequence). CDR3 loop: CASSPGLAGPYEQYV. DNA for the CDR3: TGTGCCAGCAGCCCGGGACTAGCGGGGCCCTACGAGCAGTACGTC.

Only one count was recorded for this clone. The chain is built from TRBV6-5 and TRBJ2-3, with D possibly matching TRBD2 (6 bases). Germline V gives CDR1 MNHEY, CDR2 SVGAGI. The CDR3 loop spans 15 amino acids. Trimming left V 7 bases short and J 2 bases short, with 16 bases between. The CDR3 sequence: CASTQPGLFTDTQYF. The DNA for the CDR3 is TGTGCCAGCACCCAACCGGGACTGTTCACAGATACGCAGTATTTT.

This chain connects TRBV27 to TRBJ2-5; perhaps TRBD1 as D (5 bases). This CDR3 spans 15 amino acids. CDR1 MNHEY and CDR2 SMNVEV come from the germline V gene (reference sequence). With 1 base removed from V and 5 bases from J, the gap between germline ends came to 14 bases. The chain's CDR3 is CASSLYPGQEETQYF. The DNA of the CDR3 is TGTGCCAGCAGTTTATACCCAGGGCAGGAGGAGACCCAGTACTTC.

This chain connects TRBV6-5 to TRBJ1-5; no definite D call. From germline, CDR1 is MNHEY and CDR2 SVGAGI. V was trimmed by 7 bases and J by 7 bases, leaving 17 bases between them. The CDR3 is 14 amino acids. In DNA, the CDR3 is TGTGCCAGCACCTTAACGCTGGGGAACCAGCCCCAGCATTTT. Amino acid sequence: CASTLTLGNQPQHF.